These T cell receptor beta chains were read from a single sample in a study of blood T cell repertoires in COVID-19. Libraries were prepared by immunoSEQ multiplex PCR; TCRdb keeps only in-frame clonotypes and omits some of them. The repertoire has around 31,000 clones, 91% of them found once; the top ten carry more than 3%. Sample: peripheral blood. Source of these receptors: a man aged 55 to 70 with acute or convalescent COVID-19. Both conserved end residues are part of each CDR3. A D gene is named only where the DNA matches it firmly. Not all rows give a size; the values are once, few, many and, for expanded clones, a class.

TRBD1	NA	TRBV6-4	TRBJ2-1	TGTGCCAGCAGTGCCTCACCTCAGGGGGCTGGAGGGAATGAGCAGTTCTTC	CASSASPQGAGGNEQFF
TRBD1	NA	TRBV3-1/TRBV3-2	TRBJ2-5	TGTGCCAGCAGCCACCCAGGGGGCGGAGGGGAGACCCAGTACTTC	CASSHPGGGGETQYF
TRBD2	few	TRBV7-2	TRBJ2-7	TGTGCCAGCAGCCTAGCGGGAGGTGACTACGAGCAGTACTTC	CASSLAGGDYEQYF
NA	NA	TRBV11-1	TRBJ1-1	TGTGCCAGCAGCGTCGGGATGGCAGCTTTCTTT	CASSVGMAAFF
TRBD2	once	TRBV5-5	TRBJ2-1	TGTGCCAGCAGCTTTTTCACTAGCGGGTCAAGTGAGCAGTTCTTC	CASSFFTSGSSEQFF
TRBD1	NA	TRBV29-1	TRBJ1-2	TGCAGCGTTGACGGGGGACAGGGGAGCTACACCTTC	CSVDGGQGSYTF
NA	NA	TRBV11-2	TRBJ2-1	TGTGCCAGCAGCTCACTAGAGAACAATGAGCAGTTCTTC	CASSSLENNEQFF
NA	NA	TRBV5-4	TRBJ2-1	TGTGCCAGCAGCTTGGAGACTTACAATGAGCAGTTCTTC	CASSLETYNEQFF
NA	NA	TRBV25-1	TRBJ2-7	TGTGCCAGCAGCAACTTTGCCTCCTACGAGCAGTACTTC	CASSNFASYEQYF
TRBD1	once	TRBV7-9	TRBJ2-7	TGTGCCAGCAGCCCCACCGGGACAGGGGGGCAGTACTTC	CASSPTGTGGQYF
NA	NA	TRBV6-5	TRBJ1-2	TGTGCCAGCAGAAGAGGAGATGGCTACACCTTC	CASRRGDGYTF
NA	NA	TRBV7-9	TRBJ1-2	TGTGCCAGCAGCCGTACAGGGCTCTCGGACTATGGCTACACCTTC	CASSRTGLSDYGYTF
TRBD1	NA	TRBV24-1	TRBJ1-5	TGTGCCACCAGTGATCCGACAGGGACTCAGCCCCAGCATTTT	CATSDPTGTQPQHF
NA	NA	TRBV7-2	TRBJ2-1	TGTGCCAGCCAGGAGGGGGCCAACTACAATGAGCAGTTCTTC	CASQEGANYNEQFF
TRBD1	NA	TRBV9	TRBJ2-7	TGTGCCAGCAGCGTAGGGGACAGGGACGAGCAGTACTTC	CASSVGDRDEQYF
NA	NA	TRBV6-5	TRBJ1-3	TGTGCCAGCGGCGGGACGGCAGGAAACACCATATATTTT	CASGGTAGNTIYF
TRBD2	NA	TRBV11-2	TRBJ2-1	TGTGCCAGCAGCCAGACAAGACTAGCGGGAGGACCCTCCTACAATGAGCAGTTCTTC	CASSQTRLAGGPSYNEQFF
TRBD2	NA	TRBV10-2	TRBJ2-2	TGCGCCAGCAGTGTCAGCGGGAGCGGCCCCGGGGAGCTGTTTTTT	CASSVSGSGPGELFF
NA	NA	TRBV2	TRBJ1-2	TGTGCCAGCAGTTCTTATACAGGGCTTCCCTATGGCTACACCTTC	CASSSYTGLPYGYTF
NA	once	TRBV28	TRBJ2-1	TGTGCCAGCAGCCGTCGGGGGAGCTCCTACAATGAGCAGTTCTTC	CASSRRGSSYNEQFF
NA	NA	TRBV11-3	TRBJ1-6	TGTGCCAGCAGCAGATCCCCCCCTACCGCTGGGGACATCACCCTCCACTTT	CASSRSPPTAGDITLHF
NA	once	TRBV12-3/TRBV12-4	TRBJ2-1	TGTGCCAGCAGTTTAGGGCGCGGGGTGTTCTTC	CASSLGRGVFF
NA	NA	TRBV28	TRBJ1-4	TGTGCCAGCAGTCCCTCGAGTGGACACCGAGAAAAACTGTTTTTT	CASSPSSGHREKLFF
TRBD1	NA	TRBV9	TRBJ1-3	TGTGCCAGCAGCGTGGGACAGTCTGGAAACACCATATATTTT	CASSVGQSGNTIYF
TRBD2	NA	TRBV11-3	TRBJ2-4	TGTGCCAGCAGCTCAAGACGGGAGGGGATTCAGTACTTC	CASSSRREGIQYF
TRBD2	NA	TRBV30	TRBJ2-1	TGTGCCTGGAAATGGCAACAGGGAAGCTTAGCGGGGCGAAATGAGCAGTTCTTC	CAWKWQQGSLAGRNEQFF
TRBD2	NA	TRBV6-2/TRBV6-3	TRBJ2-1	TGTGCCAGCAGCCCAAAACTAGCGGGAGGTTACAATGAGCAGTTCTTC	CASSPKLAGGYNEQFF
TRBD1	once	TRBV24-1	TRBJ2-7	TGTGCCACCAGCCGGACAGGGGAGATGGAGCAGTACTTC	CATSRTGEMEQYF
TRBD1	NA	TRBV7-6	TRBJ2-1	TGTGCCAGCAGCTACCGGGACAGGGGGTTCGATGAGCAGTTCTTC	CASSYRDRGFDEQFF
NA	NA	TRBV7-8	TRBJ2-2	TGTGCCAGCAGCCGTTGGACTTCCAGCGCGAACACCGGGGAGCTGTTTTTT	CASSRWTSSANTGELFF
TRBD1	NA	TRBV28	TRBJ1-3	TGTGCCAGCAGTCTACAGGGGAACACCATATATTTT	CASSLQGNTIYF
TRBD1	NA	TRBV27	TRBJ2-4	TGTGCCAGCAGTTTATCGCGATGGGTTAAAGGGGGCGGGAACATTCAGTACTTC	CASSLSRWVKGGGNIQYF
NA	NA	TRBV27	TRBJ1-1	TGTGCCAGCAGTTTATCAATACAGGGTCGTGTGGGTACAAAAACTGAAGCTTTCTTT	CASSLSIQGRVGTKTEAFF
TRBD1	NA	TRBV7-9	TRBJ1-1	TGTGCCAGCAGCCCAACCAGGGGGCGAAACACTGAAGCTTTCTTT	CASSPTRGRNTEAFF
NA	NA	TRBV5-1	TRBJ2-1	TGCGCCAGCAGCTTGGCAGCGGACCCCTCCTACAATGAGCAGTTCTTC	CASSLAADPSYNEQFF
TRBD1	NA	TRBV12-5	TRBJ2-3	TGTGCTAGTGGCAACGGACAGGGGAGCGCAGATACGCAGTATTTT	CASGNGQGSADTQYF
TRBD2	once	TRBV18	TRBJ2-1	TGTGCCAGCTCCCCCAGACTAGCGGGAGGTAATGAGCAGTTCTTC	CASSPRLAGGNEQFF
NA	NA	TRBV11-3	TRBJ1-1	TGTGCCAGCAGCAACCCCGACAGGCCCAACACTGAAGCTTTCTTT	CASSNPDRPNTEAFF
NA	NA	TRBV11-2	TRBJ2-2	TGTGCCAGCAGCGGCAGGGTTACCGGGGAGCTGTTTTTT	CASSGRVTGELFF
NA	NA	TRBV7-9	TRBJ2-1	TGTGCCAGCAGCTGGCCCGGGGGGCGCGCTAAGAATGAGCAGTTCTTC	CASSWPGGRAKNEQFF